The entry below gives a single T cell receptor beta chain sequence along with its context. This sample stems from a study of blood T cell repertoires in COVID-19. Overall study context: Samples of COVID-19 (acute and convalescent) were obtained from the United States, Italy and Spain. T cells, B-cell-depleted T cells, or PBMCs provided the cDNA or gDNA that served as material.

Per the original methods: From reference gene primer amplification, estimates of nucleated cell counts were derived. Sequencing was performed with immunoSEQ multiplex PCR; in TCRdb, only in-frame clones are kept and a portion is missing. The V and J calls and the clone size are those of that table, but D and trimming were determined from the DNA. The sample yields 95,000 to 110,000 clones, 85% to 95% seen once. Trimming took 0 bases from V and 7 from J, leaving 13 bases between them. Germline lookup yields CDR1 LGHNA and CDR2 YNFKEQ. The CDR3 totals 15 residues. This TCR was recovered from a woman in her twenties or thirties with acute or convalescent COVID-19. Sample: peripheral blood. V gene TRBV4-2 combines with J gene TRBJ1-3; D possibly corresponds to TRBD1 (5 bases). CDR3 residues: CASSQEMTAGNTIYF. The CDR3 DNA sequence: TGTGCCAGCAGCCAAGAGATGACCGCAGGGAACACCATATATTTT.